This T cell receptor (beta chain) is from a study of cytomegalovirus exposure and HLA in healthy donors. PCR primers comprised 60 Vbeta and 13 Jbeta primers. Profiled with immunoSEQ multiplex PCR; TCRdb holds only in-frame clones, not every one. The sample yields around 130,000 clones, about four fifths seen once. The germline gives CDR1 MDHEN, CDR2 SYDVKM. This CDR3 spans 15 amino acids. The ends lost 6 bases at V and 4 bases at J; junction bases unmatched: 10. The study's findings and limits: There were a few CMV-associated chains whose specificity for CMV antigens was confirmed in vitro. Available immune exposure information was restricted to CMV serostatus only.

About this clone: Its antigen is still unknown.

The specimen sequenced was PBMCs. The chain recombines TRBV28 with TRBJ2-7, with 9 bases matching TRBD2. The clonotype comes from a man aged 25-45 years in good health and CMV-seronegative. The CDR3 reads CASSTTSGGGYEQYF. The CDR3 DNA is TGTGCCAGCAGCACGACTAGCGGAGGGGGTTACGAGCAGTACTTC. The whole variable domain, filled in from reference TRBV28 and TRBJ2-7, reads DVKVTQSSRYLVKRTGEKVFLECVQDMDHENMFWYRQDPGLGLRLIYFSYDVKMKEKGDIPEGYSVSREKKERFSLILESASTNQTSMYLCASSTTSGGGYEQYFGPGTRLTVT.